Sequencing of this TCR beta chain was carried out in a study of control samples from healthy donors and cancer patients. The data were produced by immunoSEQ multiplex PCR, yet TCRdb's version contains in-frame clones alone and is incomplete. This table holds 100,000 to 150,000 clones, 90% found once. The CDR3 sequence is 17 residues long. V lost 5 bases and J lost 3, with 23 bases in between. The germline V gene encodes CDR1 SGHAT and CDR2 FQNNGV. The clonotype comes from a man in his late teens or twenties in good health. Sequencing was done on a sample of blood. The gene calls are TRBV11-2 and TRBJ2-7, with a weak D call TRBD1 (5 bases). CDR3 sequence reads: CASSPITDSRALYEQYF. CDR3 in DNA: TGTGCCAGCAGCCCGATTACAGACAGCCGCGCCCTCTACGAGCAGTACTTC.